This T cell receptor beta chain was captured by sequencing in a study of radiotherapy plus CTLA-4 blockade in lung cancer. Repertoires were generated with immunoSEQ multiplex PCR, while TCRdb's copy carries only in-frame clones and drops some. The sample comprises roughly 30,000 clones, 77% of which are singletons, and around 24% rests with the top ten. Trimming left V 5 bases short and J 6 bases short, with 11 bases between. Germline CDR1 reads SEHNR; CDR2 reads FQNEAQ (reference sequence). This CDR3 comprises 13 residues. The sample consisted of peripheral blood, taken from a patient treated with radiotherapy plus ipilimumab. V and J are TRBV7-9 and TRBJ2-1; D might be TRBD2 (6 bases). This TCR was recovered from a human donor with non-small cell lung cancer that progressed on radiotherapy plus ipilimumab. DNA for the CDR3: TGTGCCAGCAGCCCCGCGGGACCCAATGAGCAGTTCTTC. Translating it yields CASSPAGPNEQFF.